This T cell receptor (beta chain) was obtained from a study of shared clonotypes between healthy human individuals. Study-level points and caveats: Few donors restricted represented genetic and exposure-history diversity.

In the naive CD8 group, cells lacked CD45RO and were positively selected for CCR7, so terminally differentiated effector memory CD45RA+ cells were left out. None of the donors, who were healthy HIV-negative adults, had recently had acute infections or vaccinations. The germline V gene encodes CDR1 SGHAT and CDR2 FQNNGV. The CDR3 has 17 residues. J was trimmed by 3 bases and V by 1 base; bases with no gene match: 5. Using immunoSEQ multiplex PCR, the repertoire was profiled, and TCRdb retains in-frame clones only, with some absent. The sample has more than 600,000 clones, about 91% seen once. Concerning this clone: No antigen is known for it.

The clonotype comes from a man younger than 40 in good health. The chain is built from TRBV11-2 and TRBJ2-1, with TRBD2 matching 11 bases. The sample was naive CD8+ T cells sorted from blood. The CDR3 is CASSLALAGGIYNEQFF. CDR3 nucleotide sequence: TGTGCCAGCAGCTTAGCATTAGCGGGAGGGATCTACAATGAGCAGTTCTTC.